The source of this T cell receptor beta chain is a study of CD8+CD57+ T cells in acquired aplastic anemia. Study background: On average, healthy donors gave about 10.8 million reads for CD4+ cells. General observations from the study: Sharing between patients and controls was observed for roughly 30 CD8+ CDR3 sequences. Patients and controls were not found to differ significantly in CD8+ Simpson's diversity.

On this clonotype itself: The antigen is not known.

The V end was cut by 2 bases, the J end by 2 bases, with 10 bases between. Germline values: CDR1 ENHRY, CDR2 SYGVKD. CDR3 length: 15 residues. TCR beta VDJ and CDR3 profiling used genomic DNA as template. MiXCR was run by TCRdb on the reads, yielding one entry per CDR3 protein. Found here are about 210,000 distinct CDR3 sequences, around 60% of them singletons; the top ten hold around 28%. Sequencing used sorted CD4+, CD8+, or CD8+CD57+ T cells (not recorded which) from PBMCs. The TCR was taken from a human donor in good health. The chain is built from TRBV10-3 and TRBJ2-1, with D possibly matching TRBD2 (6 bases). The CDR3 is CAISERTSPYNEQFF. The CDR3 region has the DNA TGTGCCATCAGTGAGCGTACTAGCCCCTACAATGAGCAGTTCTTC.